These 14 T cell receptor beta chains originate from one sample sequenced in a study of cytomegalovirus exposure and HLA in healthy donors. Sequenced by immunoSEQ multiplex PCR; TCRdb stores in-frame clones only, minus some. The table has under 150,000 clones, roughly nine tenths seen once; the top ten hold about 0.7%. Input material: PBMCs. The source of these receptors is a young man in good health and CMV-seronegative.

The CDR3 loop reads CASIQQGNTEAFF. Written as DNA, the CDR3 is TGTGCCAGCATCCAACAGGGGAACACTGAAGCTTTCTTT. This chain joins TRBV6-5 and TRBJ1-1; possible D gene TRBD1, 6 bases. V lost 7 bases and J 1 base, leaving 10 bases between the germline ends. CDR3 length: 13 amino acids. Germline CDR1 MNHEY, CDR2 SVGAGI.

V usage is TRBV7-2 and J usage is TRBJ2-5; no definite D call. From germline, CDR1 is SGHTA and CDR2 FQGNSA. The V gene lost 4 bases and the J gene lost 2 bases, with 11 bases spanning the gap. The CDR3 length is 14 residues. CDR3 in amino acids: CASSSTVRQETQYF. The CDR3 DNA sequence: TGTGCCAGCAGCTCCACAGTTAGACAAGAGACCCAGTACTTC.

The V gene is TRBV30, the J gene TRBJ2-5, with 7 bases lining up with TRBD1. CDR3 length: 13 amino acids. Germline V lookup: CDR1 GTSNPN, CDR2 SVGIG (reference sequence). Trimming at V came to 1 base and at J to 5 bases, leaving 4 bases not matched to a gene. The CDR3 loop is CAWSGTGPETQYF. In DNA form, the CDR3 reads TGTGCCTGGAGTGGGACAGGTCCGGAGACCCAGTACTTC.

The chain combines TRBV5-1 with TRBJ2-5; 11 bases fit TRBD2. CDR3 length: 15 residues. V lost 4 bases and J lost 10; bases outside the gene matches: 12. The germline gives CDR1 SGHRS, CDR2 YFSETQ. CDR3 region: CASSPLAGGPPVQYF. CDR3 nucleotide sequence: TGCGCCAGCAGCCCATTAGCGGGGGGGCCTCCTGTCCAGTACTTC.

The chain combines TRBV9 with TRBJ1-1, with 7 bases matching TRBD1. Unmatched junction bases numbered 3, after V lost 8 bases and J lost 5 bases. Germline CDR1 and CDR2: SGDLS and YYNGEE. This CDR3 region has 11 residues. The CDR3 nucleotides read TGTGCCAGTCAGGGGGTTACTGAAGCTTTCTTT. Protein product: CASQGVTEAFF.

This sequence joins TRBV7-9 and TRBJ2-5, with TRBD2 as a possible D gene (6 bases). Germline CDR1 and CDR2: SEHNR and FQNEAQ (reference sequence). The germline V and J ends were trimmed by 5 bases and 5 bases, with 18 bases remaining between them. The CDR3 covers 15 residues. The CDR3 DNA reads as TGTGCCAGCAGCCGAGGCGCCGGGAGCGGGGAGACCCAGTACTTC. This codes for CASSRGAGSGETQYF. Supplemented by reference TRBV7-9 and TRBJ2-5, the full variable domain reads DTGVSQNPRHKITKRGQNVTFRCDPISEHNRLYWYRQTLGQGPEFLTYFQNEAQLEKSRLLSDRFSAERPKGSFSTLEIQRTEQGDSAMYLCASSRGAGSGETQYFGPGTRLLVL.

The CDR3: CASSIGRVGGYTF. As DNA, the CDR3 is TGTGCCAGTAGTATAGGGAGGGTTGGAGGCTACACCTTC. V gene TRBV19 combines with J gene TRBJ1-2; D unresolved. V was clipped by 1 base and J by 8 bases, with 11 bases between them. The V gene's germline CDR1 is LNHDA and CDR2 SQIVND (reference sequence). The CDR3 is 13 residues long.

The rearrangement uses TRBV6-5 and TRBJ2-1; 12 bases map to TRBD1. Trimming at V came to 5 bases and at J to 8 bases, leaving 7 bases not matched to a gene. The length of the CDR3 is 15 residues. CDR1 MNHEY and CDR2 SVGAGI come from the germline V gene. The CDR3 reads CASSPGQGALDEQFF. The CDR3 DNA sequence: TGTGCCAGCAGTCCGGGACAGGGGGCGTTGGATGAGCAGTTCTTC.

The V gene is TRBV7-9, the J gene TRBJ2-1, with D possibly matching TRBD1 (5 bases). CDR3 length equals 13 residues. Germline CDR1 SEHNR, CDR2 FQNEAQ (reference sequence). Between the trimmed V and J ends, which lost 2 bases and 9 bases, there was a span of 11 bases. The CDR3 region is CASSLSGSGEQFF. In DNA form, the CDR3 reads TGTGCCAGCAGCTTATCAGGGTCGGGTGAGCAGTTCTTC.

The chain couples TRBV7-7 to TRBJ2-1; 12 positions match TRBD2. The CDR3 has 15 residues. Germline-derived CDR1 and CDR2 are SSHAT and FNYEAQ (reference sequence). With V trimmed by 1 base and J by 7 bases, 2 bases remained unmatched. The CDR3 region has the DNA TGTGCCAGCAGCTTAGGACTAGCGGGAGTAAATGAGCAGTTCTTC. Protein product: CASSLGLAGVNEQFF.

V usage is TRBV19 and J usage is TRBJ2-7, with 7 bases fitting TRBD1. Trimming at V came to 7 bases and at J to 2 bases, leaving 8 bases not matched to a gene. This CDR3 has 14 amino acids. Germline V lookup: CDR1 LNHDA, CDR2 SQIVND (reference sequence). The CDR3 DNA is TGTGCCAGTACCCTCAATGACAGGGCCTACGAGCAGTACTTC. Protein: CASTLNDRAYEQYF.

J is TRBJ1-4 and V is TRBV29-1; perhaps TRBD1 as D (5 bases). This CDR3 region has 13 residues. Germline V gene data show CDR1 as SQVTM and CDR2 as ANQGSEA. V was cut by 2 bases and J by 4 bases, with 8 bases left in between. The CDR3 loop is CSVERGGNEKLFF. The CDR3 DNA sequence: TGCAGCGTTGAAAGGGGTGGTAATGAAAAACTGTTTTTT.

This chain links TRBV9 with TRBJ1-1, with D perhaps TRBD1 (6 bases). The CDR3 is made up of 15 amino acids. CDR1 is SGDLS, CDR2 YYNGEE, per germline. Trimming left V 0 bases short and J 0 bases short, with 9 bases between. CDR3 in DNA: TGTGCCAGCAGCGTAGTGGACAGATTGAACACTGAAGCTTTCTTT. The encoded protein is CASSVVDRLNTEAFF.

The V call is TRBV19, the J call TRBJ2-7; 7 bases are shared with TRBD1. Germline CDR1 LNHDA, CDR2 SQIVND (reference sequence). V was clipped by 4 bases and J by 0 bases; unmatched bases: 3. The CDR3 is 14 residues long. CDR3 in DNA: TGTGCCAGTAGTAACCGGGACAGCTCCTACGAGCAGTACTTC. Translation: CASSNRDSSYEQYF.